Given below is one T cell receptor (beta chain) in context. The antigen is undetermined. This entry is derived from a study of cytomegalovirus exposure and HLA in healthy donors. Study results and limitations: Reported results showed that the classifier diagnosed cytomegalovirus status with high specificity and sensitivity. Prediction of most subjects' HLA-A and HLA-B alleles by TCR beta sequences was reportedly accurate.

Amplification used 60 Vbeta primers and 13 Jbeta primers. The table came from immunoSEQ multiplex PCR; TCRdb's copy has only in-frame clones and leaves some out. This sample yields about 92,000 clones, of which roughly 80% are seen a single time; approximately 1.2% belongs to the top ten. From germline, CDR1 is MDHEN and CDR2 SYDVKM. The V end lost 3 bases, the J end lost 7 bases, and 7 bases lay between the germline ends. CDR3 length: 12 residues. The chain couples TRBV28 to TRBJ1-5; D gene uncertain. Sequencing was done on a sample of PBMCs. This TCR was sampled from a girl aged 2-10 years in good health and CMV-seropositive. The CDR3 nucleotides are TGTGCCAGCAGTTTTCTTCAGCAGCCCCAGCATTTT. This sequence encodes CASSFLQQPQHF.